Listed here are 19 T cell receptor beta chains from one sample, sequenced in a study of shared clonotypes between healthy human individuals. Profiling relied on immunoSEQ multiplex PCR, and the TCRdb table lists in-frame clones only, not all of them. The sample consists of about half a million clones, 65% to 85% of them appearing once. Sequencing input: PBMCs. Receptors originate from a woman in her thirties or forties in good health. Some clones in this sample may be carry-over from other donors' samples.

This chain uses TRBV5-1 with TRBJ1-4; no definite D call. Trimming pared 4 bases from V and 5 bases from J, leaving 9 bases between. The CDR3 consists of 13 residues. CDR1 and CDR2 (germline): SGHRS, YFSETQ. The CDR3 nucleotides are TGCGCCAGCAGCCCCTCCGGCAATGAAAAACTGTTTTTT. Protein: CASSPSGNEKLFF. Full variable domain (remainder filled in from reference TRBV5-1 and TRBJ1-4): KAGVTQTPRYLIKTRGQQVTLSCSPISGHRSVSWYQQTPGQGLQFLFEYFSETQRNKGNFPGRFSGRQFSNSRSEMNVSTLELGDSALYLCASSPSGNEKLFFGSGTQLSVL.

In nucleotides, the CDR3 is TGTGCCAGCAGCCCCGAGACGGACAATCAGCCCCAGCATTTT. It encodes CASSPETDNQPQHF. J is TRBJ1-5 and V is TRBV28; no clear D gene. Germline V CDR1 and CDR2: MDHEN, SYDVKM. Trimming cost V 6 bases and J 3 bases, with 12 bases left between them. This CDR3 has 14 residues.

This clone has just a few counts. This rearrangement joins TRBV7-8 to TRBJ1-2; D ambiguous. The germline V gene has CDR1 SGHVS and CDR2 FQNEAQ. This CDR3 spans 15 amino acids. Trimming shortened V by 0 bases and J by 5 bases, and 13 bases separated the two germline ends. CDR3 amino acids: CASSLAGRPTYGYTF. CDR3 DNA: TGTGCCAGCAGCTTAGCGGGTAGGCCAACATATGGCTACACCTTC.

With respect to this clone: A single base is all that separates this from a far larger clone, so a read error is likely. The identical CDR3 is also encoded by other nucleotide sequences in the sample. This rearrangement joins TRBV7-8 to TRBJ1-1; a weak D match, TRBD1 (6 bases). This CDR3 has 14 amino acids. Germline lookup yields CDR1 SGHVS and CDR2 FQNEAQ. Between the trimmed V and J ends, which lost 0 bases and 5 bases, there was a span of 10 bases. This CDR3 reads CASSLAGGPTEAFF. CDR3 bases: TGTGCCAGCAGCTTAGCTGGGGGGCCGACTGAAGCTTTCTTT. Full variable domain (outside the CDR3, taken from reference TRBV7-8 and TRBJ1-1): GAGVSQSPRYKVAKRGQDVALRCDPISGHVSLFWYQQALGQGPEFLTYFQNEAQLDKSGLPSDRFFAERPEGSVSTLKIQRTQQEDSAVYLCASSLAGGPTEAFFGQGTRLTVV.

The chain links TRBV9 to TRBJ2-3; D is undetermined. The CDR3 runs to 14 residues. The V and J ends lost 0 bases and 6 bases respectively, with 11 bases between them. Looked up from germline, CDR1 is SGDLS and CDR2 is YYNGEE. For the CDR3, the DNA is TGTGCCAGCAGCGTAGCTCCCGGTGGGGATACGCAGTATTTT. Translating gives CASSVAPGGDTQYF.

The chain is built from TRBV5-1 and TRBJ2-1; either TRBD1 or TRBD2 may fit D (5 bases each). CDR1 and CDR2 (germline): SGHRS, YFSETQ. CDR3 size: 16 residues. Trimming removed 0 bases from V and 3 bases from J, with 13 bases in between. DNA for the CDR3: TGCGCCAGCAGCTTGGCCGGGACCCCTCTCTACAATGAGCAGTTCTTC. Its protein is CASSLAGTPLYNEQFF.

This rearrangement joins TRBV7-2 to TRBJ2-2; the D gene is possibly TRBD2 (6 bases). V lost 7 bases to trimming and J lost 2 bases, with 17 bases between them. Germline CDR1 reads SGHTA; CDR2 reads FQGNSA. The CDR3 sequence is 16 residues long. The CDR3 loop reads CASTIRLGGNTGELFF. CDR3 sequence (DNA): TGTGCCAGCACCATTAGACTAGGCGGAAACACCGGGGAGCTGTTTTTT.

In regard to this clone: Only one base separates this from a far larger clonotype, so it likely reflects a read error. This sample includes further DNA sequences coding for the same CDR3. The genes are TRBV18 and TRBJ1-1, with D perhaps matching TRBD1 (6 bases). Germline CDR1 and CDR2: KGHSH and LQKENI. The CDR3 runs 14 residues. This CDR3 reads CASSPAGAYTEAFF. The CDR3 DNA is TGTGCCAGCTCACCGGCGGGGGCGTACACCGAAGCTTTCTTT.

This clone was found once. It is likely a read error: a sequence one base away is far more abundant. This specimen includes other DNA sequences encoding the same CDR3. The rearrangement uses TRBV6-1 and TRBJ2-7; 10 bases align to TRBD2. The germline V gene has CDR1 MNHNS and CDR2 SASEGT. The CDR3 has 16 residues. Here the CDR3 reads CASSGVKASGSIKQYF. Here the CDR3 DNA reads TGTGCTAGCAGTGGTGTAAAGGCTAGCGGGAGTATTAAGCAGTACTTC.

The chain recombines TRBV7-2 with TRBJ2-5, with D perhaps given as TRBD1 or TRBD2 (5 bases each). Germline V CDR1 and CDR2: SGHTA, FQGNSA. This CDR3 contains 14 residues. V dropped 6 bases and J dropped 4 bases, with 15 bases sitting between them. The CDR3 DNA sequence: TGTGCCAGCAGTGGCTTCCGGGGCGGAGAGACCCAGTACTTC. As protein: CASSGFRGGETQYF.

The V and J genes are TRBV5-1 and TRBJ2-2; D is perhaps TRBD1 (6 bases). This CDR3 contains 15 residues. The germline V and J ends were trimmed by 3 bases and 0 bases, with 9 bases remaining between them. CDR1 and CDR2 from the germline V gene are SGHRS and YFSETQ. The CDR3 protein is CASSSGQPNTGELFF. CDR3 DNA sequence: TGCGCCAGCAGCTCGGGACAACCGAACACCGGGGAGCTGTTTTTT.

Many counts were recorded for this clone. The chain links TRBV28 to TRBJ2-1; maybe TRBD2 (6 bases). The CDR3 is 15 residues long. CDR1 and CDR2 from the germline V gene are MDHEN and SYDVKM. V was clipped by 8 bases and J by 4 bases, with 18 bases between them. The CDR3 DNA reads TGTGCCAGCGGGACCCCCAGGACTATGTACAATGAGCAGTTCTTC. Its protein is CASGTPRTMYNEQFF.

With regard to this clone: With a far larger clone one base away, a read error is the likely cause. Different DNA sequences within this sample yield the same CDR3. The chain combines TRBV28 with TRBJ2-3; TRBD1 aligns across 8 bases. Looked up from germline, CDR1 is MDHEN and CDR2 is SYDVKM. The CDR3 consists of 15 residues. The CDR3 is CASSMTGAVEDTQYF. The CDR3 bases are TGTGCAAGCAGCATGACAGGGGCGGTGGAGGATACGCAGTATTTT.

As to this clone: A much larger clonotype is one base distant, so this may be a read error. The rearrangement links TRBV6-5 to TRBJ1-4; D gene unclear. The V and J ends lost 2 bases and 0 bases respectively, with 10 bases between them. There are 16 residues in the CDR3. Germline V gives CDR1 MNHEY, CDR2 SVGAGI. The CDR3 loop reads CASSYGPIATNEKLFF. In DNA form, the CDR3 reads TGTGCCAGCAGTTACGGGCCGATAGCAACTAATGAAAAACTGTTTTTT.

This clone was detected only once. A far larger clone differs by one base, so this is likely a read error. This CDR3 is also generated by other DNA sequences in the sample. J is TRBJ2-5 and V is TRBV9; a weak D match, TRBD2 (5 bases). The CDR3 sequence is 15 residues long. Between the trimmed V and J ends, which lost 0 bases and 2 bases, there was a span of 11 bases. Germline V gene sequence: CDR1 SGDLS, CDR2 YYNGEE. The CDR3 is CASSVGDYSQETQYF. Written as DNA, the CDR3 is TGTGCCAGCAGCGTAGGTGACTATTCTCAAGAGACCCAGTACTTC.

The chain recombines TRBV2 with TRBJ1-1; D is unclear. V gave up 4 bases and J gave up 5 bases, with 8 bases separating them. CDR1 is SNHLY, CDR2 FYNNEI, per germline. This CDR3 is built from 12 residues. Here the CDR3 DNA reads TGTGCCAGCAGTGCGGGTGGGACTGAAGCTTTCTTT. This gives the protein CASSAGGTEAFF.

V usage is TRBV9 and J usage is TRBJ1-2, with D perhaps TRBD1 (5 bases). Germline loops: CDR1 SGDLS, CDR2 YYNGEE. V was clipped by 3 bases and J by 2 bases, with 14 bases between them. The CDR3 spans 15 residues. CDR3 in amino acids: CASSAEGRGNYGYTF. In DNA, the CDR3 is TGTGCCAGCAGCGCAGAAGGACGGGGGAACTATGGCTACACCTTC.

CDR3 sequence (DNA): TGTGCCAGCAGCTTAGCCGGGGGAGAGGTTCATGGCTACACCTTC. Amino acids: CASSLAGGEVHGYTF. The rearrangement joins TRBV11-2 to TRBJ1-2; TRBD1 is a possible D gene (5 bases). CDR3 length equals 15 residues. Germline V gives CDR1 SGHAT, CDR2 FQNNGV. The ends were cut back, 1 base at V and 6 bases at J, with 15 bases in the middle.

Worth noting for this clone: A single base is all that separates this from a far larger clone, so a read error is likely. The CDR3 does not end in the conserved phenylalanine or tryptophan, so this is likely a read error. The rearrangement uses TRBV10-3 and TRBJ2-7; TRBD1 matches at 9 bases. Germline values: CDR1 ENHRY, CDR2 SYGVKD. The CDR3 spans 15 residues. Trimming removed 6 bases from V and 0 bases from J; junction bases left unmatched: 6. CDR3 protein: CAISAGTGSSYEQYL. Written as DNA, the CDR3 is TGTGCCATCAGCGCCGGGACAGGGAGCTCCTACGAGCAGTACTTA.